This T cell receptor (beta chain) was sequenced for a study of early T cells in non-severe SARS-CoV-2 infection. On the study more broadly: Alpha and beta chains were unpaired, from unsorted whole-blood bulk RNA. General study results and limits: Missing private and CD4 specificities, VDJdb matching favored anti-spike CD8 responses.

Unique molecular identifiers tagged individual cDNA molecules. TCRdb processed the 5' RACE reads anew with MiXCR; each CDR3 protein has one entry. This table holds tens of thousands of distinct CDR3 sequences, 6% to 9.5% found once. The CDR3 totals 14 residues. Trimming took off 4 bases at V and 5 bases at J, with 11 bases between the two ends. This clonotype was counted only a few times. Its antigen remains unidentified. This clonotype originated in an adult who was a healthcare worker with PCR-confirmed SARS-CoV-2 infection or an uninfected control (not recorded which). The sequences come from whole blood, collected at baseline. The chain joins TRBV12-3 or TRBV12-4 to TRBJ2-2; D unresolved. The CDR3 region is CASSYQLGTGELFF. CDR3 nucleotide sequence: TGTGCCAGCAGTTACCAGCTGGGAACCGGGGAGCTGTTTTTT.